This TCR beta chain emerged from a study of OX40 agonist ivuxolimab in advanced cancers. Blood sampling took place at baseline, cycle 4 day 1, and cycle 7 day 1. Trimming cost V 9 bases and J 0 bases, with 24 bases left between them. The CDR3 has 18 amino acids. The germline V gene has CDR1 KGHSH and CDR2 LQKENI. Assay: immunoSEQ multiplex PCR; the TCRdb copy retains only in-frame clones and omits some. The sample records about 73,000 clones, approximately 91% being singletons. The origin of this receptor is an adult with an advanced solid tumor such as melanoma, head and neck, liver or kidney cancer. This rearrangement joins TRBV18 to TRBJ1-5, with D possibly being TRBD1 (5 bases). The source material was CD4+ or CD8+ T cells sorted from blood, sampled in a trial of the OX40 agonist ivuxolimab. CDR3 sequence: CARIHRDFARISNQPQHF. CDR3 DNA: TGTGCCAGAATTCACCGGGACTTTGCCCGGATTAGCAATCAGCCCCAGCATTTT.